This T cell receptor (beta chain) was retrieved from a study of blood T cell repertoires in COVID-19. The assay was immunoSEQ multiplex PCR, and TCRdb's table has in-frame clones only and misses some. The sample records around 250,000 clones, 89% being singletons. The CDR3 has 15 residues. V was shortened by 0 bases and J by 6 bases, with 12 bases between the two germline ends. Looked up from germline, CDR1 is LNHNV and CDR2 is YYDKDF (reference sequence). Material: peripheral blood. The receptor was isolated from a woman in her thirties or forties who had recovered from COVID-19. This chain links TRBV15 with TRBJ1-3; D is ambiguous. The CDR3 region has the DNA TGTGCCACCAGCAGAGATAGGTCAGGCGCAAACACCATATATTTT. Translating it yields CATSRDRSGANTIYF.